This T cell receptor (beta chain) was profiled in a study of control samples from healthy donors and cancer patients. CDR1 and CDR2 from the germline V gene are SGHNT and YENEEA. The CDR3 loop spans 16 amino acids. Trimming took 4 bases from V and 5 from J; bases not matched to a gene: 4. Sequencing was performed with immunoSEQ multiplex PCR; in TCRdb, only in-frame clones are kept and a portion is missing. The sample includes tens of thousands of clones, about 92% of them seen just once. The sequence was collected from a woman aged 30 to 39 in good health. J is TRBJ2-5 and V is TRBV11-3, with 16 positions matching TRBD2. Sequencing was carried out using blood. This chain's CDR3 is CASSSGLAGGGETQYF. CDR3 bases: TGTGCCAGCAGCTCGGGACTAGCGGGAGGGGGGGAGACCCAGTACTTC.